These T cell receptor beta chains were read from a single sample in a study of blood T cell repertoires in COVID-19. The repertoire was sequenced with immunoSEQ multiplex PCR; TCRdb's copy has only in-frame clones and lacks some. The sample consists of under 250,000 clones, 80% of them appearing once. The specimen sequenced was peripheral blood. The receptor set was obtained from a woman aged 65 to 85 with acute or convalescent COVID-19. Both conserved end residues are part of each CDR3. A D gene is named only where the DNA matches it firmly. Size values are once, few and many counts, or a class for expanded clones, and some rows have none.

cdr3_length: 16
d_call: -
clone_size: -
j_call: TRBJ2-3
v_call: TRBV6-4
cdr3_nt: TGTGCCAGCAGTGACTCGAAGGGGGACGGTGTAGATACGCAGTATTTT
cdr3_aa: CASSDSKGDGVDTQYF

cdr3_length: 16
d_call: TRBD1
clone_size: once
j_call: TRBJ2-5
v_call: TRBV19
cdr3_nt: TGTGCCAGTAGTTTGGGACAGGGAGAATCGCGAGAGACCCAGTACTTC
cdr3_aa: CASSLGQGESRETQYF

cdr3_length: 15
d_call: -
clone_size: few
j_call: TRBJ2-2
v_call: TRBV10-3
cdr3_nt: TGTGCCATCAGTGGCGGGACAGCGAACACCGGGGAGCTGTTTTTT
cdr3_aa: CAISGGTANTGELFF

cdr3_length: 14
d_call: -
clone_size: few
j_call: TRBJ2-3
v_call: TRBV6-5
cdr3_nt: TGTGCCAGCCACTACTCAGGGGGGCCAGATACGCAGTATTTT
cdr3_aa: CASHYSGGPDTQYF

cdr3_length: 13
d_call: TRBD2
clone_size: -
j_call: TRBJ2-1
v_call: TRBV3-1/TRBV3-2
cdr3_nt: TGTGCCAGCAGCCTTAGCGGGGGCGATGAGCAGTTCTTC
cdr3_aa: CASSLSGGDEQFF

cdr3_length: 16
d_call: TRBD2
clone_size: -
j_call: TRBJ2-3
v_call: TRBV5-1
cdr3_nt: TGCGCCAGCAGCTTGGGACAAGCGGGGGTCCCAGATACGCAGTATTTT
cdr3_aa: CASSLGQAGVPDTQYF

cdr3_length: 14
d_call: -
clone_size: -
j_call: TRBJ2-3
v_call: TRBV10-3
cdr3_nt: TGTGCCATCAGTGCCGAAGGGGGCACAGATACGCAGTATTTT
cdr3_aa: CAISAEGGTDTQYF

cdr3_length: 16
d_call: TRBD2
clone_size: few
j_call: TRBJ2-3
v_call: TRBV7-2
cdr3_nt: TGTGCCAGCAGCTTACTTGGCGGGGGGAACACAGATACGCAGTATTTT
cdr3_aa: CASSLLGGGNTDTQYF

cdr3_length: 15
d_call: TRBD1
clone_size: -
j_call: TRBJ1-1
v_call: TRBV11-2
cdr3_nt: TGTGCCAGCAGCAACCGACAGGGGTGGAAGGCTGAAGCTTTCTTT
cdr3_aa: CASSNRQGWKAEAFF

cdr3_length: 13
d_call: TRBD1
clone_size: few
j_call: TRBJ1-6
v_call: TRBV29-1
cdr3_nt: TGCGTCGGTAGCAGGGGGTATAATTCACCCCTCCACTTT
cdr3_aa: CVGSRGYNSPLHF

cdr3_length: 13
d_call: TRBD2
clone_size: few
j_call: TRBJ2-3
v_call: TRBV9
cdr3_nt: TGTGCCAGCAGCGAGAGTAGCGGGGGTTCGCAGTATTTT
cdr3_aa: CASSESSGGSQYF